This note documents a single TCR beta chain sequence. No antigen is known for it. Amplification targeted TCR beta CDR3 regions from RNA transcripts. When the TCR CDR3 underwent first-round RT-PCR, the HTBI primer set was used. TCRdb re-called the multiplex PCR reads through MiXCR, storing one row per CDR3 protein. The repertoire has 690,000 or so distinct CDR3 sequences, around 20% of them found once; the top ten carry approximately 16%. With a duration under 2 months, the hyperthyroidism was newly diagnosed in patients aged 18 to 65. Uncontrolled infection, other autoimmune disease, pregnancy or lactation disqualified patients from enrolment. This sample was included in a study of T cells in Graves' hyperthyroidism and ophthalmopathy. Regarding the study as a whole: Through a model of 13 V-J features, ophthalmopathy was separated from stable hyperthyroidism.

Per germline, CDR1 SGHTA and CDR2 FQGNSA. This CDR3 has 15 amino acids. J lost 5 bases, V lost 3 bases, and 9 bases had no gene match. Sequenced material: blood. The V gene is TRBV7-2, the J gene TRBJ2-7; TRBD2 matches at 8 bases. The receptor's source is a woman aged 45 to 65 with Graves' hyperthyroidism that later progressed to Graves' ophthalmopathy. As DNA, the CDR3 is TGTGCCAGCAGCTTCTCGATAAGCGGGAGAAACGAGCAGTACTTC. Amino acids: CASSFSISGRNEQYF.